The sequence of this T cell receptor (beta chain) was determined in a study of OX40 agonist ivuxolimab in advanced cancers. Whole-study context: Head and neck, renal cell, melanoma or hepatocellular carcinoma were the cancers that dose-escalation patients had. Among those treated, three patients had partial responses, one with hepatocellular carcinoma and two with cutaneous melanoma. Study observations and caveats: Average numbers of expanded clones were greater in CD8+ T cells than in CD4+.

This clone was seen just once. Antigen specificity is unknown. CDR1 is MDHEN, CDR2 SYDVKM, per germline. This CDR3 comprises 15 residues. With V trimmed by 8 bases and J by 7 bases, 11 bases remained unmatched. Patients were ruled out by autoimmune disease history or systemic immunosuppression. Sequenced by immunoSEQ multiplex PCR; TCRdb stores in-frame clones only, minus some. The sample lists around 80,000 clones; 84% were seen once. This specimen was CD4+ or CD8+ T cells sorted from blood, taken in a trial of the OX40 agonist ivuxolimab. The rearrangement uses TRBV28 and TRBJ2-1; 10 nucleotides line up with TRBD1. This sequence originates from an adult with an advanced solid tumor such as melanoma, head and neck, liver or kidney cancer. The CDR3 sequence is CASEAWGQGMNEQFF. In DNA form, the CDR3 reads TGTGCCAGCGAGGCTTGGGGACAGGGGATGAATGAGCAGTTCTTC.